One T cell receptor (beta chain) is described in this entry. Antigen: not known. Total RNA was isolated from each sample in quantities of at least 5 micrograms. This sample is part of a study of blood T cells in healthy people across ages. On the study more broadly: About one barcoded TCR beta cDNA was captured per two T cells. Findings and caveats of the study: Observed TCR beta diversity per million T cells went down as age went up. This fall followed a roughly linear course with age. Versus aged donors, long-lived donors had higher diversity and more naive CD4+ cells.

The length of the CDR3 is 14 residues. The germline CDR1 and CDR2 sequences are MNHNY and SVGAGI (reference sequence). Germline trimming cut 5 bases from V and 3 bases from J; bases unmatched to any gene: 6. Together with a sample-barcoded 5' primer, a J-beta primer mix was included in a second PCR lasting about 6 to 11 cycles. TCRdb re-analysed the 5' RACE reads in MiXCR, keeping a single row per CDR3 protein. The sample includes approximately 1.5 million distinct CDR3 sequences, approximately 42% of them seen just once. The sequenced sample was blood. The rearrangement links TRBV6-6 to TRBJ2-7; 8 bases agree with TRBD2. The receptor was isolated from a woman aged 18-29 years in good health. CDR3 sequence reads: CASSRAGESYEQYF. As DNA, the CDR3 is TGTGCCAGCAGTCGAGCGGGAGAGAGCTACGAGCAGTACTTC.